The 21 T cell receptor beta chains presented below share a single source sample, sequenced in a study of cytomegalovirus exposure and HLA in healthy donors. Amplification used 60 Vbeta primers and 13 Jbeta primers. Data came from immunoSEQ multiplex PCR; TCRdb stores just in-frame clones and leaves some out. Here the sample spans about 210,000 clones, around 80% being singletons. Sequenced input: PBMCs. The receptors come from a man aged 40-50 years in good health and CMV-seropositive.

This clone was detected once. CDR3: CAWSYSFEQFF. CDR3 DNA: TGTGCCTGGAGTTATTCTTTTGAGCAGTTCTTC. The chain uses TRBV30 and TRBJ2-1; D gene uncertain. Germline CDR1 is GTSNPN and CDR2 is SVGIG (reference sequence). The CDR3 covers 11 residues. Trimming took 2 bases from V and 9 from J, leaving 8 bases between them. Filled out from reference TRBV30 and TRBJ2-1, the complete variable domain reads SQTIHQWPATLVQPVGSPLSLECTVEGTSNPNLYWYRQAAGRGLQLLFYSVGIGQISSEVPQNLSASRPQDRQFILSSKKLLLSDSGFYLCAWSYSFEQFFGPGTRLTVL.

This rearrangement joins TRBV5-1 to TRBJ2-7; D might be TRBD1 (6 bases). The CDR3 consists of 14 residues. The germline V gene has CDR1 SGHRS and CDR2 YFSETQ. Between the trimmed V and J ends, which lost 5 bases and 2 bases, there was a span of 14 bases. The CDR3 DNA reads TGCGCCAGCAGGCCTGGACAGTCTGCCTACGAGCAGTACTTC. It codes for CASRPGQSAYEQYF. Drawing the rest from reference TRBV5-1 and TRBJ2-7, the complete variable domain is KAGVTQTPRYLIKTRGQQVTLSCSPISGHRSVSWYQQTPGQGLQFLFEYFSETQRNKGNFPGRFSGRQFSNSRSEMNVSTLELGDSALYLCASRPGQSAYEQYFGPGTRLTVT.

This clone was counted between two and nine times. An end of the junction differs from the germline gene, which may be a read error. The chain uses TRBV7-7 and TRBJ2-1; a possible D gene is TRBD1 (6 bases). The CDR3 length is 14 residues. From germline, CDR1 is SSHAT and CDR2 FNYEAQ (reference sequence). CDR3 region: CASSLAGTRDEQFF. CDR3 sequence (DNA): TGTGCTAGCAGCTTAGCCGGGACAAGGGATGAGCAGTTCTTC. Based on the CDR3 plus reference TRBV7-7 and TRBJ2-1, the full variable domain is GAGVSQSPRYKVTKRGQDVTLRCDPISSHATLYWYQQALGQGPEFLTYFNYEAQPDKSGLPSDRFSAERPEGSISTLTIQRTEQRDSAMYRCASSLAGTRDEQFFGPGTRLTVL.

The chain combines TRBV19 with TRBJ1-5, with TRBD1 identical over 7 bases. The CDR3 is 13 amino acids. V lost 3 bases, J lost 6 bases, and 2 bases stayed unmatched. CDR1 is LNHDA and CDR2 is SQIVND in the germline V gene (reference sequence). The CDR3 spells CASSIRDSQPQHF. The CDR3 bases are TGTGCCAGTAGTATCAGGGACAGTCAGCCCCAGCATTTT.

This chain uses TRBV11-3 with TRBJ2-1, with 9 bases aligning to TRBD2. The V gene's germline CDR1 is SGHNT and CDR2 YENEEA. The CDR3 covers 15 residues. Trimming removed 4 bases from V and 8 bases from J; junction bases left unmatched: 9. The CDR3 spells CASSSSGLAAYEQFF. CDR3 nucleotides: TGTGCCAGCAGCTCATCGGGACTAGCAGCCTATGAGCAGTTCTTC.

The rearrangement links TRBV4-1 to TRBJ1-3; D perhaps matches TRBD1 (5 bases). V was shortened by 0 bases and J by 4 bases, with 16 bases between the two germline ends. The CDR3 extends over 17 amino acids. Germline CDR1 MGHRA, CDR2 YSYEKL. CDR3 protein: CASSQEEGPGGGNTIYF. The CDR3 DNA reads TGCGCCAGCAGCCAAGAGGAGGGGCCGGGGGGAGGAAACACCATATATTTT.

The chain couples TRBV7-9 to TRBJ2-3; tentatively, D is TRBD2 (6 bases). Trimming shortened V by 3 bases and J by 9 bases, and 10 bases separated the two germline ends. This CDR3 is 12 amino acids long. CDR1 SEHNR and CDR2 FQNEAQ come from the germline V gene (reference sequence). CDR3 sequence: CASSLGGRTQYF. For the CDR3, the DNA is TGTGCCAGCAGCTTGGGGGGTAGAACGCAGTATTTT. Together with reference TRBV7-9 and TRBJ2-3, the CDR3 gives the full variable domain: DTGVSQNPRHKITKRGQNVTFRCDPISEHNRLYWYRQTLGQGPEFLTYFQNEAQLEKSRLLSDRFSAERPKGSFSTLEIQRTEQGDSAMYLCASSLGGRTQYFGPGTRLTVL.

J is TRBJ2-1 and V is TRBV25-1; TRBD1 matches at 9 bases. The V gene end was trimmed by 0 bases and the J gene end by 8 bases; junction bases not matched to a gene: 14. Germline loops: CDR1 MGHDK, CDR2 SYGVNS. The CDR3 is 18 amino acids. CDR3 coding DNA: TGTGCCAGCAGTGAATACGCTTCTCCGGGACAGGGAAGGGATGAGCAGTTCTTC. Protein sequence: CASSEYASPGQGRDEQFF.

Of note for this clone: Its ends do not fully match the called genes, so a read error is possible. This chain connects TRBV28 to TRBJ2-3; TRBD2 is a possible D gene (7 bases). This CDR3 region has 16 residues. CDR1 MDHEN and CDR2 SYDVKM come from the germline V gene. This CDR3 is CASSSGVAGYTDTQYF. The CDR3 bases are TGTGCCAGTAGTTCAGGGGTAGCGGGCTACACAGATACGCAGTATTTT.

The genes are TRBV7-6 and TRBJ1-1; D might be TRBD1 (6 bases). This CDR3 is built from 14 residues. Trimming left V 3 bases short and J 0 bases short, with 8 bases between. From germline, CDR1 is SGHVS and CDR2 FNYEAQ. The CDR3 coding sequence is TGTGCCAGCAGCTTGGGACACCTGAACACTGAAGCTTTCTTT. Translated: CASSLGHLNTEAFF.

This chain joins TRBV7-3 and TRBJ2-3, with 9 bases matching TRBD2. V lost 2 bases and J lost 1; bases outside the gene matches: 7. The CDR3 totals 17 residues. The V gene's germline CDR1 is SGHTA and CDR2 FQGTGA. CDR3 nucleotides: TGTGCCAGCAGCTTAGGGATAGCGGGAGTGGGCACAGATACGCAGTATTTT. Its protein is CASSLGIAGVGTDTQYF.

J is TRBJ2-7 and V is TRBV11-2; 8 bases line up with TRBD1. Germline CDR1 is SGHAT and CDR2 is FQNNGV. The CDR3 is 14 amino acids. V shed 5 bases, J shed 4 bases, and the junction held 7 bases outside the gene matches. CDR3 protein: CASSPPGQAYEQYV. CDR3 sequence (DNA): TGTGCCAGCAGCCCGCCGGGACAGGCGTACGAGCAGTACGTC.

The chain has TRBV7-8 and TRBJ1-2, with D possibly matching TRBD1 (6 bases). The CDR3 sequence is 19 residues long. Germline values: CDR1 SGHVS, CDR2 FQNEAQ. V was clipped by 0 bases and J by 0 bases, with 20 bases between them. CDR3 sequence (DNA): TGTGCCAGCAGCTTAGCGAAGGGGGTGAGAGTCCTCTCTAACTATGGCTACACCTTC. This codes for CASSLAKGVRVLSNYGYTF.

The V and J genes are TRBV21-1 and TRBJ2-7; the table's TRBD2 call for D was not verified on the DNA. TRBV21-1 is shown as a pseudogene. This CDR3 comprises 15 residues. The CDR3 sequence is CASSPRGLRSYEQYV. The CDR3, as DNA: TGTGCCAGCAGCCCTCGGGGGTTGCGCTCCTACGAGCAGTACGTC.

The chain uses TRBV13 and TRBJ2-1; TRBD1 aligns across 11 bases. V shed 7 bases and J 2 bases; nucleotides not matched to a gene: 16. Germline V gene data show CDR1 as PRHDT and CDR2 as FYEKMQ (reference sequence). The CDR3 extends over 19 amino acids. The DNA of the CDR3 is TGTGCCAGCATCCCAGGTGGGGACAGGGGGAATCATGCCTACAATGAGCAGTTCTTC. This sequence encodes CASIPGGDRGNHAYNEQFF.

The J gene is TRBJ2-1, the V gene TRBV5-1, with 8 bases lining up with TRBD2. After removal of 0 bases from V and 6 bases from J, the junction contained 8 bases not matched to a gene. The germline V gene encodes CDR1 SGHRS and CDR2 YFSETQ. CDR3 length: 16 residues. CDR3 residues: CASSLGGSGEFNEQFF. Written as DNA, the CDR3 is TGCGCCAGCAGCTTGGGGGGTAGCGGGGAATTCAATGAGCAGTTCTTC. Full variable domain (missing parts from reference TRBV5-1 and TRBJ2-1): KAGVTQTPRYLIKTRGQQVTLSCSPISGHRSVSWYQQTPGQGLQFLFEYFSETQRNKGNFPGRFSGRQFSNSRSEMNVSTLELGDSALYLCASSLGGSGEFNEQFFGPGTRLTVL.

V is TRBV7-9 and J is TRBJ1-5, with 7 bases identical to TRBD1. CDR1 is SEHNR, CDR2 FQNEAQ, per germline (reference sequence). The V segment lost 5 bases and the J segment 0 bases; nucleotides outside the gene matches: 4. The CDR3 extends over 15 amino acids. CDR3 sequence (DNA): TGTGCCAGCAGCCGGGACAGCTTTAGCAATCAGCCCCAGCATTTT. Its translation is CASSRDSFSNQPQHF.

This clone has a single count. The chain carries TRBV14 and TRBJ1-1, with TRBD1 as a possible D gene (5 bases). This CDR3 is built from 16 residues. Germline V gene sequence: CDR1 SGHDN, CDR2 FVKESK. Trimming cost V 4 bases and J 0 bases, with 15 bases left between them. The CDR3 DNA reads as TGTGCCAGCAGCCCCCCAGGGAGGAGGATGAACACTGAAGCTTTCTTT. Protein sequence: CASSPPGRRMNTEAFF.

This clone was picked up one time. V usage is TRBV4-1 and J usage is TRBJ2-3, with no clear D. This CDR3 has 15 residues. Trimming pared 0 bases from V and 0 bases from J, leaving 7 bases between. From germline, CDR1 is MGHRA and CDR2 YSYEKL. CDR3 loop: CASSQDRLSTDTQYF. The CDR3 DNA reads TGCGCCAGCAGCCAAGATAGACTGAGCACAGATACGCAGTATTTT.

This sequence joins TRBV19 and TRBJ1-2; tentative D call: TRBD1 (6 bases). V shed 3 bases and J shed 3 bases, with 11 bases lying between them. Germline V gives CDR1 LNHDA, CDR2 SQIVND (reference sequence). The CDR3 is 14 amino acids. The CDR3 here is CASSMGSGDYGYTF. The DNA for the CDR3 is TGTGCCAGTAGTATGGGGTCAGGGGACTATGGCTACACCTTC. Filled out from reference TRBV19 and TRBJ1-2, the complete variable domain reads DGGITQSPKYLFRKEGQNVTLSCEQNLNHDAMYWYRQDPGQGLRLIYYSQIVNDFQKGDIAEGYSVSREKKESFPLTVTSAQKNPTAFYLCASSMGSGDYGYTFGSGTRLTVV.

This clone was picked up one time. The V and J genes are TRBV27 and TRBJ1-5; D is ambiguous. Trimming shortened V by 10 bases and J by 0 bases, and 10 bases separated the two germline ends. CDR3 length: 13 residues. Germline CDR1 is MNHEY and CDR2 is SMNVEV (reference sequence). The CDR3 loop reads CATRENSNQPQHF. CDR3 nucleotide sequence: TGTGCCACACGAGAGAATAGCAATCAGCCCCAGCATTTT.